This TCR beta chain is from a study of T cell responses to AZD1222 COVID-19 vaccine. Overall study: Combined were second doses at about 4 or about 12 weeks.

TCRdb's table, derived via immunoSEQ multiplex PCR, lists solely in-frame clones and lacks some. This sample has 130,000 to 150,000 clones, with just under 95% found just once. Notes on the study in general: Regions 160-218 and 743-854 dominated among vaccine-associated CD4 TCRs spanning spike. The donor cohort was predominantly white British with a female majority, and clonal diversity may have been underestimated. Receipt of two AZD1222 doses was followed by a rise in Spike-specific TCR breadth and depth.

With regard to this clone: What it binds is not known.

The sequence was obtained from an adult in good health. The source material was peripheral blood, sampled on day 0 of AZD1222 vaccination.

CDR3 DNA sequence: TGTGCCACCAGTCCCGGACAGGAAAAACTGTTTTTT. Protein sequence: CATSPGQEKLFF. The V and J genes are TRBV24-1 and TRBJ1-4; weak D call: TRBD1 (6 bases). The germline V and J ends were trimmed by 6 bases and 8 bases, with 9 bases remaining between them. Germline V CDR1 and CDR2: KGHDR, SFDVKD. The CDR3 has 12 amino acids.